This TCR beta chain was found in a study of shared clonotypes between healthy human individuals. This CDR3 region has 16 residues. Germline-derived CDR1 and CDR2 are SGDLS and YYNGEE. Trimming left V 0 bases short and J 2 bases short, with 12 bases between. Method: immunoSEQ multiplex PCR; TCRdb's copy keeps in-frame clones and lacks some. The sample holds about 2.3 million clones; roughly 93% are singletons and the top ten take 0.35% to 0.5%. This chain joins TRBV9 and TRBJ1-3, with D possibly being TRBD1 (6 bases). The clonotype comes from a man younger than 30 in good health. Some clones in this sample may be carry-over from other donors' samples. Sequencing was done on a sample of naive CD4+ T cells from PBMCs. Subset described: CD45RA+ positively selected. The CDR3 region is CASSVAAGGPGNTIYF. The CDR3 DNA is TGTGCCAGCAGCGTAGCTGCTGGGGGGCCTGGAAACACCATATATTTT.